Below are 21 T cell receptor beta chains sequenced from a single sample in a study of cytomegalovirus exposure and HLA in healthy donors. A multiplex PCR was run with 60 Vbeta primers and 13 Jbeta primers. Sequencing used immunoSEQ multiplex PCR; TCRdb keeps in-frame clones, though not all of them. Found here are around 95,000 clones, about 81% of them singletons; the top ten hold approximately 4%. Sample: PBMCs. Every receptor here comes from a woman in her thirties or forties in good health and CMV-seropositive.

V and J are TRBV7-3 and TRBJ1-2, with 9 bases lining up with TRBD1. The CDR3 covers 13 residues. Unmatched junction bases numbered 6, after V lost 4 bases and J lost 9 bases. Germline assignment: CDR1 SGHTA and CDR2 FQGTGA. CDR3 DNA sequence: TGTGCCAGCAGCTCACGACAGGGGGGGAGCTACACCTTC. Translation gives CASSSRQGGSYTF.

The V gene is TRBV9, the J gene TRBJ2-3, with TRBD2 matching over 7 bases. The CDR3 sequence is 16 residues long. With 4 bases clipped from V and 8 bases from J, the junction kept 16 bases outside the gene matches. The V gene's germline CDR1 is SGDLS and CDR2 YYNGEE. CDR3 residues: CASSPTGLAEEGTQYF. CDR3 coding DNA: TGTGCCAGCAGCCCCACGGGGCTAGCGGAGGAGGGTACGCAGTATTTT.

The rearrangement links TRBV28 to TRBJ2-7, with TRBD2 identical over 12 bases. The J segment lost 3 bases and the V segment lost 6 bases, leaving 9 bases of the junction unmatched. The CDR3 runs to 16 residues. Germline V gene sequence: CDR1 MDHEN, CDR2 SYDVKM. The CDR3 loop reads CASSSLLAGGRYEQYF. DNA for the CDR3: TGTGCCAGCAGCTCCTTACTAGCGGGAGGACGCTACGAGCAGTACTTC.

For the CDR3, the DNA is TGCGCCAGCAAGTCAGGGATTTCCTACGAGCAGTACTTC. This gives the protein CASKSGISYEQYF. The chain couples TRBV5-1 to TRBJ2-7; perhaps TRBD1 as D (5 bases). Germline CDR1 SGHRS, CDR2 YFSETQ. The V and J ends lost 6 bases and 1 base respectively, with 11 bases between them. This CDR3 has 13 residues.

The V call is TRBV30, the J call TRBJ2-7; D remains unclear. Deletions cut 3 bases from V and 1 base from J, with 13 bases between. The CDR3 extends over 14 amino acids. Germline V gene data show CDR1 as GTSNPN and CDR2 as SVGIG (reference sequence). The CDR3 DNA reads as TGTGCCTGGAGGAAGATCGGGTCGTCCTACGAGCAGTACTTC. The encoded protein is CAWRKIGSSYEQYF.

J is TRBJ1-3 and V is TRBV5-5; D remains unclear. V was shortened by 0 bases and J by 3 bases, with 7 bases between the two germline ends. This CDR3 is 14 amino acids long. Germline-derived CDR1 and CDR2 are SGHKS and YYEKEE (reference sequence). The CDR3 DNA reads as TGTGCCAGCAGCTTGGGCTGGAGTGGAAACACCATATATTTT. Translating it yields CASSLGWSGNTIYF.

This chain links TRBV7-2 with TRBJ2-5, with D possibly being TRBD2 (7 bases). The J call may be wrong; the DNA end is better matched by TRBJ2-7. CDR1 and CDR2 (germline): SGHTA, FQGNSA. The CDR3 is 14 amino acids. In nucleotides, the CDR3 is TGTGCCAGCAGCTTAGAGGGGGGGAAACACGAGCAGTACTTC. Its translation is CASSLEGGKHEQYF.

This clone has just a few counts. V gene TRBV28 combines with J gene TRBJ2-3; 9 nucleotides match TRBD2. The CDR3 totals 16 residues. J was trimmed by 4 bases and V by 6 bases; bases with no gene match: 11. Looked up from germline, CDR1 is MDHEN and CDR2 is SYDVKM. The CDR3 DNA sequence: TGTGCCAGCAGCCTCATGGGGGCGGGAGGGCCAGATACGCAGTATTTT. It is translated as CASSLMGAGGPDTQYF. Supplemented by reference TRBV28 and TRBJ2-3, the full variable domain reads DVKVTQSSRYLVKRTGEKVFLECVQDMDHENMFWYRQDPGLGLRLIYFSYDVKMKEKGDIPEGYSVSREKKERFSLILESASTNQTSMYLCASSLMGAGGPDTQYFGPGTRLTVL.

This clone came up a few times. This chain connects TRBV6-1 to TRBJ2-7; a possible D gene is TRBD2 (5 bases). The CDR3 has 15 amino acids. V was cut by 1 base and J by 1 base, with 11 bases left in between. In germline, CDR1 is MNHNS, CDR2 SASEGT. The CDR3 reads CASSEEEVPSYEQYF. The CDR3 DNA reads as TGTGCCAGCAGTGAAGAGGAGGTCCCTTCCTACGAGCAGTACTTC.

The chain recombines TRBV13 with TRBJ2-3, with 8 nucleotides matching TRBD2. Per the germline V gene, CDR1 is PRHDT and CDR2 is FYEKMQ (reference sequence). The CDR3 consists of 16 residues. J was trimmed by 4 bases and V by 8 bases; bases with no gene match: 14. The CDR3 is CASCPSSGPDPDTQYF. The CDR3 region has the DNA TGTGCCAGCTGCCCGTCTAGCGGGCCGGACCCAGATACGCAGTATTTT.

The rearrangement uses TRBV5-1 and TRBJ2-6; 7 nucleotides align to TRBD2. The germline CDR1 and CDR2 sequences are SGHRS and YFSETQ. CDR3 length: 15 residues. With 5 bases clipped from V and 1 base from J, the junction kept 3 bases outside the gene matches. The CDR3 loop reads CASSGGGSGANVLTF. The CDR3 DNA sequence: TGCGCCAGCAGTGGGGGGGGGTCTGGGGCCAACGTCCTGACTTTC.

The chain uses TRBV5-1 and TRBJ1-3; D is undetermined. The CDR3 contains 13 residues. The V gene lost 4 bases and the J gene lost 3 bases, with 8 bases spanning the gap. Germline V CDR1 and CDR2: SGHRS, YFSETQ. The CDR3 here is CASSGTDGNTIYF. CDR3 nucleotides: TGCGCCAGCAGCGGTACAGATGGAAACACCATATATTTT.

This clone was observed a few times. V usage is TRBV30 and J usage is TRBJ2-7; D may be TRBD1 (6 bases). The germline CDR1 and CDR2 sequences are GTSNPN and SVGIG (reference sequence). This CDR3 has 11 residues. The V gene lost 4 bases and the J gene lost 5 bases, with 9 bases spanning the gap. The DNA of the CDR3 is TGTGCCTGGACATACAGGGACGAGCAGTACTTC. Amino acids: CAWTYRDEQYF.

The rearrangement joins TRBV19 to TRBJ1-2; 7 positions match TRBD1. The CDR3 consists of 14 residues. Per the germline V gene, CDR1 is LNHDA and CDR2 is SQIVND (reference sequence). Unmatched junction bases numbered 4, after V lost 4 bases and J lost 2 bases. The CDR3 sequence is CASSTGTANYGYTF. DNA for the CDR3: TGTGCCAGTAGTACCGGGACAGCGAACTATGGCTACACCTTC.

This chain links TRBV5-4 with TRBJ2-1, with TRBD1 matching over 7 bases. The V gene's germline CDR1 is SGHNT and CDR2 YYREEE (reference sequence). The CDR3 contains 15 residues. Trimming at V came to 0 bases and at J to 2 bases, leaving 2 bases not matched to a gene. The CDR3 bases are TGTGCCAGCAGCTTGGACAGGGGCACCTACAATGAGCAGTTCTTC. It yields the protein CASSLDRGTYNEQFF.

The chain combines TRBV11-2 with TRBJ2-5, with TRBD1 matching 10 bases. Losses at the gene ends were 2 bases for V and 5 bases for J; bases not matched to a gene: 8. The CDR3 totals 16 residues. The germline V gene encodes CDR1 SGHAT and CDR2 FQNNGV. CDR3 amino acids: CASSLTRDRGGETQYF. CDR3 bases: TGTGCCAGCAGCTTAACCCGGGACAGGGGCGGGGAGACCCAGTACTTC. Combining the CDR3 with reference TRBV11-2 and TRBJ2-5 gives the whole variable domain EAGVAQSPRYKIIEKRQSVAFWCNPISGHATLYWYQQILGQGPKLLIQFQNNGVVDDSQLPKDRFSAERLKGVDSTLKIQPAKLEDSAVYLCASSLTRDRGGETQYFGPGTRLLVL.

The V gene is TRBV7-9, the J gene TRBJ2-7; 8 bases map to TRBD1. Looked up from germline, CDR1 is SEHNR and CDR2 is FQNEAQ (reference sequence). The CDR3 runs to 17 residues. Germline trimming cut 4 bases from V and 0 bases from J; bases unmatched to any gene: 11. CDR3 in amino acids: CASSSHLRTGFSYEQYF. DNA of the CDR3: TGTGCCAGCAGCTCCCATCTCCGGACAGGGTTCTCCTACGAGCAGTACTTC.

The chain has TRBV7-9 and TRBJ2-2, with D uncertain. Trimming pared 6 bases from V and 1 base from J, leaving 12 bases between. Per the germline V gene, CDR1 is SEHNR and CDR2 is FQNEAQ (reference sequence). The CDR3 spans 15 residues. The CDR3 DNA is TGTGCCAGCAGATATCCCTCCGGGAACACCGGGGAGCTGTTTTTT. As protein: CASRYPSGNTGELFF.

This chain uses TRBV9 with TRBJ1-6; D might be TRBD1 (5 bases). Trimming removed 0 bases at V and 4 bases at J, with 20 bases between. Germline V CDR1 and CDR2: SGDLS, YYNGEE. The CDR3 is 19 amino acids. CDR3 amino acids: CASSVDERRAGTYNSPLHF. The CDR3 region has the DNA TGTGCCAGCAGCGTAGATGAACGTCGGGCAGGGACTTATAATTCACCCCTCCACTTT.

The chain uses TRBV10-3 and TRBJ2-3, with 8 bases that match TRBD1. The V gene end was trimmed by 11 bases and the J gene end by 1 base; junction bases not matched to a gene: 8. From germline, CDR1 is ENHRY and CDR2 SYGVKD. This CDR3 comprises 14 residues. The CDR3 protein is CAGGTGGGTDTQYF. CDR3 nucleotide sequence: TGTGCCGGGGGAACAGGGGGAGGCACAGATACGCAGTATTTT.

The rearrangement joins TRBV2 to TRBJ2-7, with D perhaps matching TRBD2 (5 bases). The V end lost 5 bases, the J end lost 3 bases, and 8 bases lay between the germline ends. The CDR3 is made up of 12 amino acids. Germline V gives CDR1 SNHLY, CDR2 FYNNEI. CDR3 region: CASSRDLYEQYF. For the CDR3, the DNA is TGTGCCAGCAGTCGGGATCTCTACGAGCAGTACTTC.